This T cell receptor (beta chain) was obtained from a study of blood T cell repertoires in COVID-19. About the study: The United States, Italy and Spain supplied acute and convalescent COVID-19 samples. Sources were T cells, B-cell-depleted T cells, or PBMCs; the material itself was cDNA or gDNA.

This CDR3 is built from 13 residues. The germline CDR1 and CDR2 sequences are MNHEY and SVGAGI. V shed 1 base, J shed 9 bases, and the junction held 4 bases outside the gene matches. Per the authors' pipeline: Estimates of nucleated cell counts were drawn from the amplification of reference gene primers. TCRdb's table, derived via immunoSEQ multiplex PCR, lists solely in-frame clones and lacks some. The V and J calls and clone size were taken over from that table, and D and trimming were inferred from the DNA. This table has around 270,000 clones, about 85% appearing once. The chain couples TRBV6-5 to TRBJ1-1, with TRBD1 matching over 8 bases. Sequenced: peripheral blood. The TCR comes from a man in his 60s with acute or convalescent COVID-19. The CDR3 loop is CASSYLTGGKAFF. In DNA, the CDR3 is TGTGCCAGCAGTTACTTAACAGGGGGAAAAGCTTTCTTT.